Here is one T cell receptor (beta chain) with its context. This clone has a count of ten or more. It has no known antigen specificity. Within one base of it there is no much larger clone, and no base qualities were kept. These data originate in a study of beta chain features in type 1 diabetes (dated by TCRdb to about 2018). Broadly, across the study: Mean age, gender distribution, total cell number and subset yield did not differ between patients and healthy donors. A total of 85 million to 140 million sorted cells were examined across all samples, and a strong correlation was observed between cell number per subset and RNA yield. The study compared the TCRB repertoires of sorted circulating CD4+ T cell subsets in recently diagnosed type 1 diabetes patients with those in matched healthy donors. Regulatory and stem cell-like memory subsets were isolated from only 8 patients and about 8 healthy donors, whereas naive and central memory subsets came from all 30 or so donors. Findings and caveats that apply to the study as a whole: Because cDNA rather than genomic DNA was sequenced, highly expressing activated cells could have been over-represented, although no difference in activation and CD3 levels was found between groups. Shorter templates might be favored by PCR, yet because patient and control samples were amplified and corrected together, any such skew would affect both groups equally. A moderate but significant shortening of TCRB CDR3 length was observed in type 1 diabetes patients in all four CD4+ subsets. At VDJ recombination sites, type 1 diabetes patients had fewer insertions and more deleted nucleotides, which implies abnormalities in thymic rearrangement. Naive, central memory and regulatory TCRB repertoires appeared to be more alike among patients than among healthy donors. Because small numbers of individuals were included in the HLA sub-analyses, any influence of HLA type on TCRB rearrangement was left unresolved.

From cysteine to phenylalanine, the CDR3 is 15 amino acids long. Only the CDR3 DNA is retained, 45 bases long and in frame from the first base. V is trimmed back by 2 bases and J by 3 bases, and the junction contains 3 bases that no gene match accounts for. CDR1 and CDR2, looked up from the germline V gene, are SGHRS and YFSETQ. Each donor gave one peripheral blood draw, roughly 120 mL on average, collected into heparinised tubes. A BD FACSAria II and a panel including CD45RO, CCR7, CD25, CD127, CD95 and CD27 were used to sort naive, central memory, regulatory and stem cell-like memory CD4+ T cells. Purity was above 95% for every sorted population. Right away, PBMCs were isolated by Lymphoprep density gradient centrifugation and were stained directly, with no culture step. Samples were stained and sorted in pairs, with one healthy donor and one patient per experiment, so that batch effects were minimized.

The entire amount of isolated RNA was reverse transcribed using the High Capacity cDNA Reverse Transcription Kit, so the sequenced TCRB transcripts were expressed ones. Deep immunoSEQ sequencing was performed on naive, central memory and regulatory T cell samples, with an average of roughly 3.6 million total reads per sample. After sorted cells were lysed in RLT buffer, RNA was extracted with DNase-treated RNeasy Micro or Mini kits, with the choice depending on cell number. Each cell subset was processed on its own to prevent cross-contamination, while patient and healthy donor samples were processed together. The immunoSEQ multiplex PCR was used to amplify TCRB sequences from cDNA, yielding 87-bp fragments that span the CDR3 region. Amplicons were sequenced on the Illumina HiSeq platform. In the original analysis: PCR bias was computationally corrected using synthetic template baselines, reads within Hamming distance 2 were collapsed, and singletons that could not be merged were discarded. Reads were aligned against IMGT to assign V, D and J genes, CDR3 length and insertions or deletions at six rearrangement sites. Within each subset, clonotype counts were normalized to the number of sorted cells before true diversity and Gini coefficients were calculated with the tcR R package. The overlap coefficient, calculated on TCRB nucleotide sequences, was used to quantify repertoire sharing. TCRdb limited this immuneACCESS table to in-frame rearrangements with V and J called. A share of clones is missing; checked studies link under half to unresolved V genes, and the rest is unexplained. V, J and clone size were drawn from that table, and D and trimming were deduced from the DNA. The sample profile shows 100,000 to 150,000 clones; around 10% of them were found once. The biggest ten clones account for over 0.6% of the sample.

The rearranged segments are TRBV5-1 and TRBJ2-2; a stretch of 8 junction bases matches TRBD1. The receptor's source is a man in his thirties or forties with type 1 diabetes. Sequencing was done on a sample of central memory CD4+ T cells from blood. The CDR3 sequence is CASSFTTGDTGELFF. In nucleotides, the sequence is TGCGCCAGCAGCTTCACGACAGGGGACACCGGGGAGCTGTTTTTT.